The 8 T cell receptor beta chains presented below share a single source sample, sequenced in a study of CXCR3-negative and CXCR3-positive naive CD8 T cells. 5' RACE with UMI labels generated the TRB cDNA libraries. No DNA is given; TCRdb re-called the 5' RACE reads and lists each CDR3 protein once. The ten most abundant clones cover over 1.5% of a sample with 90,000 to 100,000 distinct CDR3 sequences. The sequencing sample was made of naive CXCR3- CD8+ T cells from blood. As to subset: CD45RO-CCR7+CD27+CD95- naive CD8+ T cells lacking CXCR3 (TNR3-). The receptors derive from a human donor in good health. Some clones in this sample may be carry-over from other donors' samples.

The chain employs TRBV29-1 and TRBJ2-1; TCRdb outputs TRBD2, but without DNA this stays unchecked. Germline V gene sequence: CDR1 SQVTM, CDR2 ANQGSEA. The CDR3 runs to 14 residues. This CDR3 reads CSVDSGGVYNEQFF.

The chain uses TRBV27 and TRBJ2-1. Per germline, CDR1 MNHEY and CDR2 SMNVEV (reference sequence). The CDR3 covers 12 residues. The chain's CDR3 is CASSLYDNEQFF.

The chain combines TRBV6-2 or TRBV6-3 with TRBJ2-7; TCRdb indicates TRBD1, and absent DNA this call remains unverified. The CDR3 runs to 23 residues. CDR1 MNHEY and CDR2 SVGEGT come from the germline V gene. CDR3 sequence: CASSYSSAKTQPGQAFLSYEQYF.

V gene TRBV7-9 combines with J gene TRBJ2-6; the D call of TRBD2 rests on TCRdb alone, since no DNA is present to check it. Germline V lookup: CDR1 SEHNR, CDR2 FQNEAQ (reference sequence). The CDR3 contains 18 residues. The CDR3 reads CASGPVDRSSSGANVLTF.

The CDR3 is CASSTGTGPDEQYF. The chain links TRBV5-1 to TRBJ2-7; lacking DNA, the TRBD1 call made by TCRdb goes unchecked. Per germline, CDR1 SGHRS and CDR2 YFSETQ. The CDR3 is 14 residues long.

This chain links TRBV30 with TRBJ2-5; TCRdb indicates TRBD2, and absent DNA this call remains unverified. The CDR3 length is 18 residues. Germline V CDR1 and CDR2: GTSNPN, SVGIG (reference sequence). The CDR3 loop reads CAWTLGRLAGTIQETQYF.

V is TRBV9 and J is TRBJ2-7; TCRdb's assignment of TRBD1 cannot be checked, as there is no DNA. This CDR3 comprises 12 residues. Germline assignment: CDR1 SGDLS and CDR2 YYNGEE. Here the CDR3 reads CASSPGSTEQYF.

V gene TRBV3-1 combines with J gene TRBJ2-7. Germline V lookup: CDR1 LGHDT, CDR2 YNNKEL (reference sequence). The CDR3 length is 15 residues. This CDR3 is CASSQEYSSAYEQYF.